The present entry profiles one TCR beta chain with its context. The sample is drawn from a study of T cell changes during pregnancy in multiple sclerosis. This table comes from immunoSEQ multiplex PCR, and its TCRdb copy is limited to in-frame clones, with some not included. Of approximately 22,000 clones in the sample, about 88% were seen once. Trimming took off 6 bases at V and 2 bases at J, with 10 bases between the two ends. CDR3 length: 13 amino acids. Germline CDR1 is MDHEN and CDR2 is SYDVKM. This sequence originates from a female donor in good health, enrolled as a control in a pregnancy study. The source material was CD4+ T cells from peripheral blood mononuclear cells, sampled in the first trimester of pregnancy. The chain couples TRBV28 to TRBJ1-1; tentative D call: TRBD1 (6 bases). The CDR3 sequence: CASRYRDNTEAFF. The CDR3 DNA sequence: TGTGCCAGCAGGTACAGGGATAACACTGAAGCTTTCTTT.